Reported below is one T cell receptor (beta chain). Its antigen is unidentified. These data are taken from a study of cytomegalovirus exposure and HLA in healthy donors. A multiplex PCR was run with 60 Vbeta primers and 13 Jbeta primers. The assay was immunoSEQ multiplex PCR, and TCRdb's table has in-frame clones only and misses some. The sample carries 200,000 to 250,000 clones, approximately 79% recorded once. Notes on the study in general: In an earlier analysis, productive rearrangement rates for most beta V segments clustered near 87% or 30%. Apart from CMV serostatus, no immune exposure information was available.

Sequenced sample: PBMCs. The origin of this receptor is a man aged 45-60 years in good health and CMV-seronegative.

The CDR3 bases are TGTGCCAGTAGTATGACGCAGGGGGTCCAAGAGACCCAGTACTTC. Translation gives CASSMTQGVQETQYF. The J gene is TRBJ2-5, the V gene TRBV19; 7 nucleotides line up with TRBD1. V lost 3 bases to trimming and J lost 1 base; unmatched junction nucleotides: 5. The CDR3 totals 15 residues. Germline V gives CDR1 LNHDA, CDR2 SQIVND (reference sequence).